Each of the 23 T cell receptor beta chains below was sequenced from the same sample in a study of CD8 T cells in ankylosing spondylitis. Each CDR3 protein is one row after TCRdb ran MiXCR on the 5' RACE reads. This table holds 250,000 or so distinct CDR3 sequences, about 10% found once. Sequenced input: blood, either unsorted or a sorted T cell fraction (not recorded which). The receptors come from a male donor with ankylosing spondylitis or in good health (not recorded which).

With regard to this clonotype: A single base separates this from a much larger clone, so it may be a read error. V usage is TRBV20-1 and J usage is TRBJ2-3, with TRBD2 identical over 12 bases. The CDR3 covers 18 residues. V gave up 6 bases and J gave up 0 bases; unmatched junction bases: 13. The germline V gene encodes CDR1 DFQATT and CDR2 SNEGSKA (reference sequence). The CDR3 loop reads CSAQLAGGMVTSTDTQYF. The CDR3 DNA reads TGCAGTGCCCAACTAGCGGGGGGAATGGTGACAAGCACAGATACGCAGTATTTT.

This clonotype was detected many times. This sequence joins TRBV12-3 or TRBV12-4 and TRBJ2-1, with TRBD2 matching 7 bases. The CDR3 sequence is 15 residues long. V shed 5 bases, J shed 6 bases, and the junction held 10 bases outside the gene matches. The CDR3, as DNA: TGTGCCAGCAGTCTCATACCCGGCGGGGGCAATGAGCAGTTCTTC. It is translated as CASSLIPGGGNEQFF.

The rearrangement uses TRBV7-9 and TRBJ2-3; D is perhaps TRBD2 (5 bases). CDR3 length: 15 residues. The germline V and J ends were trimmed by 1 base and 4 bases, with 12 bases remaining between them. CDR1 and CDR2 from the germline V gene are SEHNR and FQNEAQ (reference sequence). The CDR3 coding sequence is TGTGCCAGCAGCTTAGAGGTGGGAGACTCAGATACGCAGTATTTT. Amino acids: CASSLEVGDSDTQYF.

This clonotype was observed at least ten times. The chain joins TRBV29-1 to TRBJ2-7, with 7 positions matching TRBD1. This CDR3 has 15 residues. Losses at the gene ends were 6 bases for V and 9 bases for J; bases not matched to a gene: 20. Germline CDR1 and CDR2: SQVTM and ANQGSEA. DNA for the CDR3: TGCAGCGTGAGCAAGACAGGGAAGGAGATGACTGGGCAGTACTTC. Residues: CSVSKTGKEMTGQYF.

The chain employs TRBV10-1 and TRBJ2-5, with TRBD2 matching 9 bases. V was pared by 3 bases and J by 5 bases, with 13 bases of the junction left unmatched. The germline V gene has CDR1 WNHNN and CDR2 SYGVQD (reference sequence). The CDR3 spans 17 residues. The CDR3 region is CASSDALRRAGGETQYF. The CDR3 DNA reads as TGCGCCAGCAGTGACGCACTCCGGCGTGCGGGGGGGGAGACCCAGTACTTC.

This clonotype was seen repeatedly, ten times or more. The chain joins TRBV20-1 to TRBJ2-7; D remains unclear. The V end was cut by 5 bases, the J end by 7 bases, with 27 bases between. Germline CDR1 is DFQATT and CDR2 is SNEGSKA (reference sequence). The CDR3 consists of 16 residues. The CDR3 DNA reads as TGCAGTGCTTCGAGCTATCTCTGGGCCTCCCCTGGGGAGCAGTACTTC. Its protein is CSASSYLWASPGEQYF.

This clonotype was detected ten times or more. V and J are TRBV12-3 or TRBV12-4 and TRBJ1-2; TRBD1 aligns across 8 bases. This CDR3 comprises 13 residues. V lost 4 bases and J lost 12; bases outside the gene matches: 10. The CDR3 DNA reads as TGTGCCAGCAGTTCTATATACGACAGGGGTAACACCTTC. Translation gives CASSSIYDRGNTF.

The chain couples TRBV6-2 or TRBV6-3 to TRBJ2-7; 10 bases match TRBD2. This CDR3 comprises 15 residues. V trimming: 6 bases; J trimming: 4 bases; junction bases outside the gene matches: 9. Germline V lookup: CDR1 MNHEY, CDR2 SVGEGT. The CDR3 DNA reads TGTGCCAGCAGGCGGGGCGTTAGCGGGGGGTACGAGCAGTACTTC. This translates into CASRRGVSGGYEQYF.

The chain joins TRBV7-9 to TRBJ1-1; D unresolved. The CDR3 loop spans 16 amino acids. The V gene lost 2 bases and the J gene lost 1 base, with 14 bases spanning the gap. The germline CDR1 and CDR2 sequences are SEHNR and FQNEAQ (reference sequence). As DNA, the CDR3 is TGTGCCAGCAGCTTATTTCTAACAGCTCAGAACACTGAAGCTTTCTTT. Residues: CASSLFLTAQNTEAFF.

The chain combines TRBV20-1 with TRBJ2-7; D not resolved. The CDR3 contains 12 residues. Germline values: CDR1 DFQATT, CDR2 SNEGSKA (reference sequence). The V end lost 3 bases, the J end lost 2 bases, and 8 bases lay between the germline ends. CDR3 bases: TGCAGTGCTAGCTTTCGGGCCTACGAGCAGTACTTC. Residues: CSASFRAYEQYF.

This clonotype appeared once. This sequence may be a read error, since a much larger clone differs from it by one base. V and J are TRBV6-5 and TRBJ2-3; possible D gene TRBD2, 7 bases. CDR3 length: 15 residues. CDR1 and CDR2 from the germline V gene are MNHEY and SVGAGI. CDR3 protein: CAGSYTRGGADTQYF. As DNA, the CDR3 is TGTGCCGGCAGTTACACGAGGGGGGGCGCGGATACGCAGTATTTT.

This clonotype came up many times. The chain joins TRBV4-1 to TRBJ2-7, with TRBD2 identical over 11 bases. The germline V gene encodes CDR1 MGHRA and CDR2 YSYEKL. V lost 3 bases, J lost 7 bases, and 8 bases stayed unmatched. The CDR3 is 15 amino acids. DNA of the CDR3: TGCGCCAGCAGCCAGCAACTAGCGGGGGTGAGAGAGCAGTACTTC. Residues: CASSQQLAGVREQYF.

The rearrangement joins TRBV27 to TRBJ1-5; TRBD1 aligns across 7 bases. Germline CDR1 is MNHEY and CDR2 is SMNVEV (reference sequence). The CDR3 totals 15 residues. V lost 5 bases and J lost 3; bases outside the gene matches: 7. The chain's CDR3 is CASSVFGQANQPQHF. The DNA of the CDR3 is TGTGCCAGCAGTGTATTCGGACAGGCCAATCAGCCCCAGCATTTT.

This clonotype was recorded at least ten times. The chain has TRBV5-1 and TRBJ2-5; no firm D call. This CDR3 comprises 12 residues. Germline V CDR1 and CDR2: SGHRS, YFSETQ. V lost 0 bases and J 7 bases, leaving 7 bases between the germline ends. CDR3 residues: CASSLDWGTQYF. CDR3 DNA: TGCGCCAGCAGCTTGGACTGGGGGACCCAGTACTTC.

This clonotype was detected ten times or more. This chain joins TRBV30 and TRBJ2-7; a possible D gene is TRBD1 (6 bases). V lost 2 bases to trimming and J lost 4 bases, with 9 bases between them. CDR1 is GTSNPN, CDR2 SVGIG, per germline (reference sequence). This CDR3 comprises 12 residues. CDR3 in amino acids: CAWSTDSYEQYF. CDR3 coding DNA: TGTGCCTGGAGTACGGACAGTTACGAGCAGTACTTC.

This clonotype has a count of ten or more. The CDR3 nucleotides are TGTGCCAGCAGTTTCGGGGGGGACACAGATACGCAGTATTTT. It is translated as CASSFGGDTDTQYF. The chain has TRBV12-3 or TRBV12-4 and TRBJ2-3; 8 bases match TRBD2. The V segment lost 3 bases and the J segment 2 bases; nucleotides outside the gene matches: 1. There are 14 residues in the CDR3.

This clonotype occurred a few times. CDR3 sequence reads: CASSLATSGGARTGELFF. The CDR3 nucleotides are TGTGCCAGCAGCTTAGCGACTAGCGGGGGGGCAAGGACCGGGGAGCTGTTTTTT. V usage is TRBV7-2 and J usage is TRBJ2-2, with TRBD2 identical over 14 bases. The CDR3 extends over 18 amino acids. V lost 0 bases to trimming and J lost 5 bases; unmatched junction nucleotides: 5. The germline CDR1 and CDR2 sequences are SGHTA and FQGNSA.

This clonotype was detected ten times or more. The J gene is TRBJ1-3, the V gene TRBV2; D unresolved. V lost 6 bases and J lost 0, with 15 bases in between. The CDR3 has 16 amino acids. Germline CDR1 and CDR2: SNHLY and FYNNEI. CDR3 loop: CASSASDLLSGNTIYF. The CDR3 DNA sequence: TGTGCCAGCAGCGCCAGCGACCTGCTCTCTGGAAACACCATATATTTT.

As regards this clonotype: A much larger clone differs from this one at a single base, so this may be a read error. This chain uses TRBV11-2 with TRBJ2-3; D unclear. Germline CDR1 and CDR2: SGHAT and FQNNGV. CDR3 size: 16 residues. CDR3 DNA sequence: TGTACCAGCAGCCCCGCCCAAACCTGGAGCACAGATACGCAGTATTTT. As protein: CTSSPAQTWSTDTQYF.

This clonotype was seen more than once but under ten times. The rearrangement uses TRBV3-1 and TRBJ1-1; D remains ambiguous. The V and J ends lost 0 bases and 0 bases respectively, with 8 bases between them. The germline gives CDR1 LGHDT, CDR2 YNNKEL (reference sequence). This CDR3 is 15 amino acids long. CDR3 sequence (DNA): TGTGCCAGCAGCCAAGATCAGCCCCTGAACACTGAAGCTTTCTTT. The encoded protein is CASSQDQPLNTEAFF.

This clonotype came up many times. This rearrangement joins TRBV18 to TRBJ2-7; TRBD1 aligns across 7 bases. Germline loops: CDR1 KGHSH, CDR2 LQKENI. The trim removed 3 bases at V and 3 bases at J, leaving 5 bases unmatched. This CDR3 is built from 14 residues. The chain's CDR3 is CASSPPGQYYEQYF. CDR3 DNA sequence: TGTGCCAGCTCACCCCCGGGACAGTACTACGAGCAGTACTTC.

About this clonotype: This may be a read error, as it is one base from a much larger clone. The chain couples TRBV7-2 to TRBJ1-5; the D is unclear. The length of the CDR3 is 15 residues. Germline CDR1 is SGHTA and CDR2 is FQGNSA. V was cut by 4 bases and J by 5 bases, with 15 bases left in between. The CDR3 here is CTSSSSPARDQPQHF. Here the CDR3 DNA reads TGTACCAGCAGCTCCTCTCCTGCGAGGGATCAGCCCCAGCATTTT. Drawing the rest from reference TRBV7-2 and TRBJ1-5, the complete variable domain is GAGVSQSPSNKVTEKGKDVELRCDPISGHTALYWYRQSLGQGLEFLIYFQGNSAPDKSGLPSDRFSAERTGGSVSTLTIQRTQQEDSAVYLCTSSSSPARDQPQHFGDGTRLSIL.

This clonotype was found a few times. The rearrangement joins TRBV6-1 to TRBJ2-1; 10 nucleotides agree with TRBD1. The CDR3 spans 15 residues. CDR1 and CDR2 from the germline V gene are MNHNS and SASEGT. The ends lost 6 bases at V and 6 bases at J; junction bases unmatched: 8. The CDR3 loop is CASRGGQGITNEQFF. In DNA, the CDR3 is TGTGCCAGCAGGGGGGGACAGGGGATTACCAATGAGCAGTTCTTC.